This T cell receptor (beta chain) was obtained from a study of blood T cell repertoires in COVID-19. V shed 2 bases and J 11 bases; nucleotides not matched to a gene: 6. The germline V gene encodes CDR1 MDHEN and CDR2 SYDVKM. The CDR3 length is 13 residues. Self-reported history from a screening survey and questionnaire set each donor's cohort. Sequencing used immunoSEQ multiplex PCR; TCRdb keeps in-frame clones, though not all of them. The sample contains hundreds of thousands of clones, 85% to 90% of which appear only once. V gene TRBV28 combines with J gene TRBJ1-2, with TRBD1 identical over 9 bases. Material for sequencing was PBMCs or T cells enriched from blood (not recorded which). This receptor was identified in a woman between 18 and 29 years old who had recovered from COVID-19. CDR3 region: CASSLEGTGLYTF. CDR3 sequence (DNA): TGTGCCAGCAGTTTAGAGGGGACAGGGCTTTACACCTTC.